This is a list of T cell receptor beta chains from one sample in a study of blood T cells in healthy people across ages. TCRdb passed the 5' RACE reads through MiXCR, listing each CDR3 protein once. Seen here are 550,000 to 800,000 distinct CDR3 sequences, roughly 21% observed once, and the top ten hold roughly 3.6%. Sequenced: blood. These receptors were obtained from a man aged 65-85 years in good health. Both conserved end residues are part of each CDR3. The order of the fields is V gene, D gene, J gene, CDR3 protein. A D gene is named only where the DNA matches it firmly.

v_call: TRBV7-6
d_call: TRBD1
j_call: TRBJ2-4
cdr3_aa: CASSYDDREGIQYF

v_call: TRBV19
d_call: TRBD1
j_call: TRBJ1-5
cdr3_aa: CASKRQGNLGQPQHF

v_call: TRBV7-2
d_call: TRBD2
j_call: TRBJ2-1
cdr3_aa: CASSPPTSGDSNEQFF

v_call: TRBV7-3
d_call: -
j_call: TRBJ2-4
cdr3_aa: CASSLDVTGIQYF

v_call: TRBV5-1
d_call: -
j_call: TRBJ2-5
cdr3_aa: CASSLAPTSEETQYF

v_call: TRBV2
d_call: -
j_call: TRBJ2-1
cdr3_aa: CASSSGTRTNEQFF

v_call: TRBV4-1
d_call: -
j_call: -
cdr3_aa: CASSQDEWGNWREQYF

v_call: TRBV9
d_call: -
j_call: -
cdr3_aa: CASSVAAQDYEQYF

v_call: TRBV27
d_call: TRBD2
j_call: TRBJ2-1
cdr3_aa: CASSLSGTSGLSSYNEQFF

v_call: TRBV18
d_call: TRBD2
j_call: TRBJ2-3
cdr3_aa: CASSRGTSGRSALDTQYF

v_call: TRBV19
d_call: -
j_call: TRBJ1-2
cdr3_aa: CASSIFSGSKNYGYTF

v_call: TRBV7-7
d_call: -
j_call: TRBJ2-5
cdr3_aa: CASSLVGLSLETQYF

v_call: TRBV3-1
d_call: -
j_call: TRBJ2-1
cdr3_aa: CASSLRDDSLNEQFF

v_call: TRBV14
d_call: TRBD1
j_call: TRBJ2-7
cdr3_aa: CASSLATGAYEQYF

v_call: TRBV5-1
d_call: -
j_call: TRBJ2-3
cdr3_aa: CASSLAADTDTQYF

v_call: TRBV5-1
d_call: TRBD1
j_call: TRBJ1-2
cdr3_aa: CASSYGQGTNYGYTF

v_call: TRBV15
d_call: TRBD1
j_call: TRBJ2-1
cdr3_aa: CATSRVGTANSYNEQFF

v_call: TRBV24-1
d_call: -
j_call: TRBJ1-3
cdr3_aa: CATSDWKTGNTIYF